The TCR beta chain under discussion was sequenced for a study of a mutant IDH1 vaccine in newly diagnosed glioma. Study summary: Treated patients, averaging roughly 40 years, were roughly 62% male and around 40% female.

The germline gives CDR1 SGHNT, CDR2 YENEEA. Trimming shortened V by 5 bases and J by 8 bases, and 16 bases separated the two germline ends. This CDR3 is built from 14 residues. On this clone itself: The antigen remains unidentified.

Clones were sequenced by immunoSEQ multiplex PCR, and TCRdb holds only the in-frame ones, with some missing. The repertoire holds some 130,000 clones, with over 75% as singletons. Time point in this sample: week 11, during vaccination. Vaccinated patients received 300 ug of mutant IDH1 20-mer peptide per dose, with topical imiquimod. This rearrangement joins TRBV11-3 to TRBJ2-1, with D maybe TRBD2 (6 bases). The source of this sequence is a man aged 40-49 years with glioma. The sample consisted of PBMCs, taken from a glioma patient whose treatment included an IDH1 peptide vaccine. The CDR3 region has the DNA TGTGCCAGCAGCCCAGCCTCCCCTAGCGATGAGCAGTTCTTC. It codes for CASSPASPSDEQFF. The full variable domain, in which reference TRBV11-3 and TRBJ2-1 provide the parts outside the CDR3, is EAGVVQSPRYKIIEKKQPVAFWCNPISGHNTLYWYLQNLGQGPELLIRYENEEAVDDSQLPKDRFSAERLKGVDSTLKIQPAELGDSAVYLCASSPASPSDEQFFGPGTRLTVL.